The TCR beta chain described here comes from a study of T-cell reconstitution after alpha-beta-depleted transplantation in children. General observations from the study: Roughly two months post-transplant, alpha-beta T cells reportedly originated from several hundred graft clones that had expanded. After one year, T-cell counts and TCRbeta diversity mostly came from new T cells. The high TCRbeta diversity at day 60 in some patients came from surviving recipient T cells and thymic progenitors.

The CDR3 is 10 amino acids. Looked up from germline, CDR1 is MDHEN and CDR2 is SYDVKM. TCRbeta library construction was performed incorporating unique molecular identifiers. TCRdb reprocessed the PCR reads with MiXCR, giving one entry per CDR3 protein. The data show approximately 190,000 distinct CDR3 sequences, roughly 6% seen once. In its sample, this clonotype was seen many times. Its antigen is as yet unknown. Sample: PBMCs, taken before TCRalphabeta/CD19-depleted stem cell transplant. This receptor was obtained from a girl in the first two years of life with combined immunodeficiency, due to receive a stem cell transplant. The chain combines TRBV28 with TRBJ2-7, with D possibly TRBD1 on 6 matching bases. The DNA of the CDR3 is TGTTTAGGGGGCTCCTACGAGCAGTACTTC. Its protein is CLGGSYEQYF.